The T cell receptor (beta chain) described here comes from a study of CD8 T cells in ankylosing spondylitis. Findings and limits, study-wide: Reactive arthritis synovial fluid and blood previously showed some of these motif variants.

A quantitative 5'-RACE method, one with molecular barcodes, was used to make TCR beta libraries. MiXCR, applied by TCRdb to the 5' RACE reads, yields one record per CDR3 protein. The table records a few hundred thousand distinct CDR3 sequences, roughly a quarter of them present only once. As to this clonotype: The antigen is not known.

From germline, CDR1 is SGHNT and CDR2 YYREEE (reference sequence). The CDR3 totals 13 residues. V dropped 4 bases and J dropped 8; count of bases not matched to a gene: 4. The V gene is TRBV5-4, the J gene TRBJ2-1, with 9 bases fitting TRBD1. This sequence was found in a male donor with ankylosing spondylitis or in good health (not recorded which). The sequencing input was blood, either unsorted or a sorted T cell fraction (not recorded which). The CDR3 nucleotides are TGTGCCAGCAGCCAGGGACAGGGCGATGAGCAGTTCTTC. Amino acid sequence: CASSQGQGDEQFF. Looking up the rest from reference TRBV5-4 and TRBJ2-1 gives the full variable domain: ETGVTQSPTHLIKTRGQQVTLRCSSQSGHNTVSWYQQALGQGPQFIFQYYREEENGRGNFPPRFSGLQFPNYSSELNVNALELDDSALYLCASSQGQGDEQFFGPGTRLTVL.